These 25 T cell receptor beta chains were all obtained from the same sample, sequenced in a study of cytomegalovirus exposure and HLA in healthy donors. Primers: 60 Vbeta forward and 13 Jbeta reverse. TCRdb keeps only in-frame clones here, not all; method: immunoSEQ multiplex PCR. The table shows 160,000 or so clones, with around 81% occurring only once. Sequenced input: PBMCs. These receptors were collected from a man aged 35 to 55 in good health and CMV-seronegative.

The gene calls are TRBV7-2 and TRBJ2-1, with D possibly matching TRBD2 (6 bases). CDR3 size: 15 residues. Per germline, CDR1 SGHTA and CDR2 FQGNSA. Trimming pared 5 bases from V and 1 base from J, leaving 12 bases between. CDR3 residues: CASSAGRDSYNEQFF. In DNA, the CDR3 is TGTGCCAGCAGCGCCGGGAGAGATTCCTACAATGAGCAGTTCTTC.

Written as DNA, the CDR3 is TGTGCCAGCACCCTCGATGACAGGGCGGGCGGCTACACCTTC. As protein: CASTLDDRAGGYTF. The chain combines TRBV2 with TRBJ1-2, with TRBD1 matching over 7 bases. This CDR3 has 14 amino acids. Trimming took 7 bases from V and 8 from J; bases not matched to a gene: 13. CDR1 is SNHLY and CDR2 is FYNNEI in the germline V gene.

V is TRBV18 and J is TRBJ2-7, with D unclear. V lost 4 bases and J lost 5, with 15 bases in between. Germline loops: CDR1 KGHSH, CDR2 LQKENI. The CDR3 extends over 14 amino acids. The CDR3 reads CASSRQLGPDEQYV. In nucleotides, the CDR3 is TGTGCCAGCTCACGGCAATTGGGCCCCGACGAGCAGTACGTC.

V gene TRBV29-1 combines with J gene TRBJ2-3, with TRBD2 as a possible D gene (6 bases). The CDR3 totals 16 residues. V was cut by 2 bases and J by 2 bases, with 17 bases left in between. The V gene's germline CDR1 is SQVTM and CDR2 ANQGSEA. The CDR3 coding sequence is TGCAGCGTTGAATCGGGCGGAGCGGGTCTCACAGATACGCAGTATTTT. Translating gives CSVESGGAGLTDTQYF.

The V gene is TRBV10-3, the J gene TRBJ1-4; D call uncertain. This CDR3 has 14 amino acids. Germline CDR1 reads ENHRY; CDR2 reads SYGVKD. V dropped 4 bases and J dropped 4 bases, with 10 bases sitting between them. The CDR3 DNA reads as TGTGCCATCAGTGCCCAGGAATATAATGAAAAACTGTTTTTT. Translation gives CAISAQEYNEKLFF.

This clone was found once. V gene TRBV25-1 combines with J gene TRBJ2-1; the D gene is possibly TRBD2 (5 bases). CDR3 length equals 12 residues. Trimming stripped 5 bases from V and 9 bases from J, with 11 bases between. The germline V gene encodes CDR1 MGHDK and CDR2 SYGVNS. The CDR3 region is CASSLGLGEQFF. CDR3 nucleotide sequence: TGTGCCAGCAGTCTCGGACTGGGTGAGCAGTTCTTC.

This chain uses TRBV7-9 with TRBJ2-5; a weak D match, TRBD2 (5 bases). Germline assignment: CDR1 SEHNR and CDR2 FQNEAQ (reference sequence). The CDR3 runs 14 residues. Trimming removed 1 base at V and 2 bases at J, with 8 bases between. The CDR3: CASSLDPGQETQYF. The CDR3 nucleotides read TGTGCCAGCAGCTTAGATCCGGGGCAAGAGACCCAGTACTTC.

V is TRBV10-3 and J is TRBJ2-2, with 9 bases that match TRBD1. V lost 8 bases and J lost 5; bases outside the gene matches: 12. Germline-derived CDR1 and CDR2 are ENHRY and SYGVKD. The CDR3 is 16 residues long. This CDR3 is CAISFTGTGYTGELFF. The DNA for the CDR3 is TGTGCCATCTCGTTTACCGGGACAGGGTATACCGGGGAGCTGTTTTTT.

About this clone: An end of the junction does not agree with germline; a read error may underlie this. The V gene is TRBV10-3, the J gene TRBJ2-6, with 10 nucleotides matching TRBD2. Germline CDR1 reads ENHRY; CDR2 reads SYGVKD. This CDR3 is 16 amino acids long. CDR3 nucleotide sequence: TGTGCCATCAGTGACCCTAGCGGGAGTGGGGCCAACGGCCTGACTTTC. This sequence encodes CAISDPSGSGANGLTF.

The chain joins TRBV5-1 to TRBJ2-1; no clear D gene. The V and J ends lost 4 bases and 0 bases respectively, with 11 bases between them. CDR1 SGHRS and CDR2 YFSETQ come from the germline V gene. The CDR3 totals 15 residues. The CDR3 loop reads CASSQELSSYNEQFF. The CDR3 DNA reads as TGCGCCAGCAGCCAAGAGCTAAGCTCCTACAATGAGCAGTTCTTC.

The CDR3 coding sequence is TGTGCCAGCAGCTTAGGTAGCGCGTACAATGAGCAGTTCTTC. It translates to CASSLGSAYNEQFF. The chain has TRBV5-6 and TRBJ2-1; tentatively, D is TRBD2 (5 bases). V was trimmed by 2 bases and J by 4 bases, leaving 10 bases between them. The CDR3 runs to 14 residues. CDR1 is SGHDT and CDR2 is YYEEEE in the germline V gene.

Here the CDR3 DNA reads TGCGCCAGCAGCCAAGCGCCCCGTCCGGTTAGTGGAAACACCATATATTTT. Protein product: CASSQAPRPVSGNTIYF. This chain uses TRBV4-1 with TRBJ1-3; D remains ambiguous. The CDR3 has 17 residues. Trimming took off 1 base at V and 3 bases at J, with 16 bases between the two ends. CDR1 is MGHRA, CDR2 YSYEKL, per germline.

With regard to this clone: One junction end does not reproduce the germline sequence, and a read error may be involved. The rearrangement links TRBV4-1 to TRBJ2-1, with 9 bases identical to TRBD2. Germline V CDR1 and CDR2: MGHRA, YSYEKL. CDR3 length: 16 amino acids. The CDR3 sequence is CASSQSLAGVGNEQFF. CDR3 bases: TGTGCCAGCAGCCAGAGTTTAGCGGGAGTCGGCAATGAGCAGTTCTTC.

Only a few counts were recorded for this clone. The chain joins TRBV7-6 to TRBJ2-7; the match to TRBD2 covers 12 bases. Germline values: CDR1 SGHVS, CDR2 FNYEAQ. Trimming at V came to 1 base and at J to 0 bases, leaving 10 bases not matched to a gene. The CDR3 runs to 19 residues. The CDR3 bases are TGTGCCAGCAGCTTAGGAGCTAGCGGGAGGGCCCTCGGCTCCTACGAGCAGTACGTC. The encoded protein is CASSLGASGRALGSYEQYV.

The CDR3 spells CASTQQTGGDQPQHF. Written as DNA, the CDR3 is TGTGCCAGCACCCAGCAGACAGGGGGGGATCAGCCCCAGCATTTT. The chain employs TRBV7-2 and TRBJ1-5; 9 bases are shared with TRBD1. This CDR3 contains 15 residues. J lost 5 bases, V lost 7 bases, and 9 bases had no gene match. Germline CDR1 SGHTA, CDR2 FQGNSA. Combining the CDR3 with reference TRBV7-2 and TRBJ1-5 gives the whole variable domain GAGVSQSPSNKVTEKGKDVELRCDPISGHTALYWYRQSLGQGLEFLIYFQGNSAPDKSGLPSDRFSAERTGGSVSTLTIQRTQQEDSAVYLCASTQQTGGDQPQHFGDGTRLSIL.

Only a few counts were recorded for this clone. The chain combines TRBV5-1 with TRBJ2-1, with 8 bases lining up with TRBD1. Germline-derived CDR1 and CDR2 are SGHRS and YFSETQ. There are 13 residues in the CDR3. Trimming at V came to 4 bases and at J to 7 bases, leaving 4 bases not matched to a gene. This CDR3 reads CASSQGQVNEQFF. In DNA form, the CDR3 reads TGCGCCAGCAGCCAGGGACAGGTTAATGAGCAGTTCTTC.

The chain recombines TRBV9 with TRBJ2-2, with 7 bases matching TRBD1. The CDR3 loop spans 17 amino acids. Per the germline V gene, CDR1 is SGDLS and CDR2 is YYNGEE. The V and J ends lost 3 bases and 0 bases, in that order; junction bases with no gene match: 8. The CDR3 DNA sequence: TGTGCCAGCAGCGCCCAAGGGGGCAGCGCGAACACCGGGGAGCTGTTTTTT. Amino acids: CASSAQGGSANTGELFF.

The rearrangement links TRBV27 to TRBJ1-1; 9 nucleotides line up with TRBD1. Trimming removed 3 bases from V and 2 bases from J; junction bases left unmatched: 4. The germline CDR1 and CDR2 sequences are MNHEY and SMNVEV (reference sequence). There are 15 residues in the CDR3. The CDR3 spells CASSFRDRANTEAFF. The CDR3 DNA follows: TGTGCCAGCAGTTTCAGGGACAGGGCAAACACTGAAGCTTTCTTT.

Of note for this clone: Other DNA sequences of this sample code for an identical CDR3. The rearrangement joins TRBV9 to TRBJ1-3; 8 bases are a match to TRBD1. Per germline, CDR1 SGDLS and CDR2 YYNGEE. The CDR3 totals 15 residues. V was pared by 2 bases and J by 3 bases, with 4 bases of the junction left unmatched. The CDR3 DNA sequence: TGTGCCAGCAGCGTCCAGGGGGCTGGTGGAAACACCATATATTTT. It specifies CASSVQGAGGNTIYF.

The rearrangement joins TRBV28 to TRBJ1-3; D unclear. Germline loops: CDR1 MDHEN, CDR2 SYDVKM. This CDR3 has 15 residues. Trimming shortened V by 1 base and J by 0 bases, and 7 bases separated the two germline ends. The CDR3 loop is CASSLFAVSGNTIYF. The CDR3 region has the DNA TGTGCCAGCAGTTTATTCGCGGTCTCTGGAAACACCATATATTTT. The variable domain in full, with the rest retrieved from reference TRBV28 and TRBJ1-3, is DVKVTQSSRYLVKRTGEKVFLECVQDMDHENMFWYRQDPGLGLRLIYFSYDVKMKEKGDIPEGYSVSREKKERFSLILESASTNQTSMYLCASSLFAVSGNTIYFGEGSWLTVV.

The chain has TRBV5-6 and TRBJ2-3; 13 positions agree with TRBD2. After removal of 4 bases from V and 1 base from J, the junction contained 9 bases not matched to a gene. Germline V CDR1 and CDR2: SGHDT, YYEEEE. The CDR3 covers 18 residues. The CDR3 region has the DNA TGTGCCAGCAGCCGCAGGACTAGCGGGAGCCTCGGCACAGATACGCAGTATTTT. Translating it yields CASSRRTSGSLGTDTQYF.

This clone is a singleton in its sample. The genes are TRBV27 and TRBJ2-7, with D maybe TRBD1 (5 bases). This CDR3 contains 13 residues. Trimming took 0 bases from V and 4 from J, leaving 7 bases between them. Germline assignment: CDR1 MNHEY and CDR2 SMNVEV (reference sequence). DNA of the CDR3: TGTGCCAGCAGTTTATCGGGGCGTTACGAGCAGTACTTC. It is translated as CASSLSGRYEQYF.

The V call is TRBV9, the J call TRBJ1-2; D remains unclear. V dropped 7 bases and J dropped 4 bases, with 14 bases sitting between them. Per the germline V gene, CDR1 is SGDLS and CDR2 is YYNGEE. The CDR3 has 13 residues. DNA for the CDR3: TGTGCCAGCGGAAAGGAGGGCCCCTATGGCTACACCTTC. Protein: CASGKEGPYGYTF.

V usage is TRBV7-9 and J usage is TRBJ1-1, with D tentatively TRBD1 (6 bases). Per germline, CDR1 SEHNR and CDR2 FQNEAQ (reference sequence). V lost 5 bases to trimming and J lost 9 bases, with 19 bases between them. There are 14 residues in the CDR3. The DNA of the CDR3 is TGTGCCAGCAGCCTTGACTTGACAGGCATCAAAGCTTTCTTT. This sequence encodes CASSLDLTGIKAFF.

The chain joins TRBV7-8 to TRBJ2-7, with 7 positions matching TRBD1. CDR1 is SGHVS, CDR2 FQNEAQ, per germline. The trim removed 5 bases at V and 0 bases at J, leaving 16 bases unmatched. The CDR3 has 18 residues. CDR3 coding DNA: TGTGCCAGCAGCCCGGCCGAGGGCAGGGGGTTCAGCTCCTACGAGCAGTACGTC. Translating gives CASSPAEGRGFSSYEQYV.